This is a list of T cell receptor beta chains from one sample in a study of cytomegalovirus exposure and HLA in healthy donors. Generated by immunoSEQ multiplex PCR, the TCRdb table keeps only in-frame clones and is missing some. This table holds approximately 44,000 clones, 64% found once. The sequenced sample consisted of PBMCs. The receptor source for this set is a human donor in good health. Each CDR3 is given with its conserved first and last residue. Expanded clones get a size class; other rows say once, few or many, or leave the size out.

.	TRBV6-5	TRBJ1-1	14	CASSSPGQGRGAFF
.	TRBV28	TRBJ1-5	16	CASSLSGTPANQPQHF
.	TRBV5-1	TRBJ2-1	12	CASSSEVNEQFF
few	TRBV6-6	TRBJ1-3	16	CASSYDGANSGNTIYF
.	TRBV30	TRBJ2-7	14	CAWSVGQGAYEQYF
few	TRBV11-2	TRBJ2-5	14	CASSSLAGQETQYF
.	TRBV7-6	TRBJ2-1	15	CASSPGTGYTNEQFF
few	TRBV5-1	TRBJ2-7	17	CASSFSLLLGSSYEQYF
once	TRBV14	TRBJ1-2	12	CASSGGHYGYTF
few	TRBV6-5	TRBJ1-4	15	CASSNGLTTNEKLFF
.	TRBV5-1	TRBJ2-2	16	CASSLQSGGLTGELFF
.	TRBV5-1	TRBJ1-2	13	CASRVQGLYGYTF
few	TRBV5-1	TRBJ1-2	14	CASSPQGPNYGYTF
few	TRBV2	TRBJ2-1	14	CASRDRTFYNEQFF
.	TRBV5-1	TRBJ2-5	15	CASSSGTSGVETQYF
.	TRBV4-3	TRBJ1-2	15	CASSQVDTFNYGYTF
.	TRBV5-1	TRBJ1-4	16	CASSSGWAATSEKLFF
.	TRBV10-3	TRBJ1-2	13	CAISAGGNYGYTF
.	TRBV7-9	TRBJ2-5	14	CASSLGLAAETQYF
.	TRBV6-1	TRBJ1-2	18	CASSEASLGPAGKKGYTF
.	TRBV5-4	TRBJ2-5	15	CASSPSGGTTETQYF
few	TRBV7-8	TRBJ1-4	15	CASSLAGTGHEKLFF
.	TRBV2	TRBJ1-5	14	CASSEREGNQPQHF
.	TRBV10-3	TRBJ2-2	15	CAIRRGGRLTGELFF
.	TRBV6-5	TRBJ1-2	14	CASRQGSPNYGYTF
.	TRBV5-4	TRBJ1-2	14	CASSLVAGAYGYTF
.	TRBV7-2	TRBJ1-6	13	CASSLVGRAPLHF
.	TRBV27	TRBJ2-3	19	CASSYSGGVGLISTDTQYF
few	TRBV10-3	TRBJ1-2	14	CAISESRGSRGYTF
.	TRBV5-1	TRBJ2-5	16	CASSRRASGSQETQYF
.	TRBV10-1	TRBJ2-5	15	CASSDTSGGQETQYF
.	TRBV7-8	TRBJ1-5	15	CASSRSSRGNQPQHF
.	TRBV28	TRBJ2-5	14	CASSLSRGQETQYF
.	TRBV11-2	TRBJ1-4	16	CASTKHRGTGNEKLFF
.	TRBV27	TRBJ1-2	14	CASRRTGANYGYTF
few	TRBV27	TRBJ2-2	14	CASSSNRGIGELFF
.	TRBV7-3	TRBJ2-5	14	CASSSMVGGETQYF
.	TRBV6-5	.	15	CASSFGTDGSYEQYF
.	TRBV7-2	TRBJ1-2	15	CASSSGQLGVRGYTF
.	TRBV6-5	TRBJ1-2	15	CASSSPDRGRYGYTF
few	TRBV9	TRBJ1-1	15	CASSPGQGRRTEAFF
.	TRBV5-1	TRBJ1-2	12	CASSLPGGGYTF
.	TRBV5-4	.	16	CASSQDRPRAKNEQFF
.	TRBV5-1	TRBJ2-5	16	CASSLGDRQQAETQYF
.	TRBV27	TRBJ2-5	12	CASSTGGETQYF
.	TRBV30	.	14	CAWTRDRGSYEQYF
once	TRBV4-2	TRBJ1-2	14	CASSRPGVAYGYTF